This TCR beta chain is drawn from a study of T cell responses to AZD1222 COVID-19 vaccine. The study, taken as a whole, reports: Most donors were white British, females outnumbered males, and clonal diversity was possibly underestimated. The study sampled repertoires only after the peak T cell response. Two doses of AZD1222 preceded a rise in Spike-specific TCR breadth and depth.

Sequencing was performed with immunoSEQ multiplex PCR; in TCRdb, only in-frame clones are kept and a portion is missing. The sample contains approximately 110,000 clones, over 75% of which appear only once. Concerning this clone: Its antigen is not known.

The CDR3 length is 17 residues. Trimming cost V 5 bases and J 0 bases; bases outside gene matches: 7. Germline V lookup: CDR1 MDHEN, CDR2 SYDVKM. The chain is built from TRBV28 and TRBJ2-1, with TRBD1 identical over 10 bases. The origin of this receptor is an adult in good health. Sample: peripheral blood, taken on day 0 of AZD1222 vaccination. The CDR3 DNA reads TGTGCCAGCAGTACGGGACAGGGGACCTACTCCTACAATGAGCAGTTCTTC. It encodes CASSTGQGTYSYNEQFF.